The clone carrying this T cell receptor (beta chain) is judged large. These data are taken from a study of circulating CD8 cells and anti-PD-1 response in melanoma. Live CD3+CD8+TCRalphabeta+ cells were sorted into four subsets by PD-1 and/or TIGIT. The QIAseq Immune Repertoire TCR panel built the libraries from roughly 15 ng of total RNA. One entry per CDR3 protein results from TCRdb running MiXCR on the reads. The sample holds several hundred distinct CDR3 sequences, around 12% seen once. This specimen was CD8+ T cells from PBMCs, taken at baseline or after one month of anti-PD-1 therapy (not recorded which). The TCR sequence derives from a human donor with melanoma.

CDR3 residues: CASSQAQGNEQFF. The CDR3 DNA reads as TGCGCCAGCAGCCAAGCACAGGGGAATGAGCAGTTCTTC. V is TRBV4-3 and J is TRBJ2-1; 7 bases match TRBD1. V lost 1 base to trimming and J lost 7 bases; unmatched junction nucleotides: 1. Germline loops: CDR1 LGHNA, CDR2 YSLEER. The CDR3 has 13 amino acids.